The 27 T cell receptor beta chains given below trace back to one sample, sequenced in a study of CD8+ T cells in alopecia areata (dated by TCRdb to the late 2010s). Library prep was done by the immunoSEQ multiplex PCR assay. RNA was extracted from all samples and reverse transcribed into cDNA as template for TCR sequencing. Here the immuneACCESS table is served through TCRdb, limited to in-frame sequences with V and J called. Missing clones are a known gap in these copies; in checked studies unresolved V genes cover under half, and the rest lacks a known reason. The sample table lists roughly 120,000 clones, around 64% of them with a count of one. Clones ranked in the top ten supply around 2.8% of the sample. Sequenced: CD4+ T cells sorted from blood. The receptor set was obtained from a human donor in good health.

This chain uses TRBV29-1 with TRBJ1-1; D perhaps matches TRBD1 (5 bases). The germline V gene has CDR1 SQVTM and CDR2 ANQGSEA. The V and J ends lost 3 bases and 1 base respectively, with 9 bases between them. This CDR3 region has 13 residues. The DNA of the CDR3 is TGCAGCGTTGAGCAGGGCCGGAACACTGAAGCTTTCTTT. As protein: CSVEQGRNTEAFF.

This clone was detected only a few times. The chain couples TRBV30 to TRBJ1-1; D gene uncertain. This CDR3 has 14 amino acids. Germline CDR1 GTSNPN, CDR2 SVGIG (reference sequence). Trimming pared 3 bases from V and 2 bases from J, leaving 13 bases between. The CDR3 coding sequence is TGTGCCTGGAGCACAAAGGGAGAAAACACTGAAGCTTTCTTT. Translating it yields CAWSTKGENTEAFF.

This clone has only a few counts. CDR3 DNA sequence: TGTGCCAGCTCACCCTACGAGACAGACTCTGGAAACACCATATATTTT. It codes for CASSPYETDSGNTIYF. The gene calls are TRBV18 and TRBJ1-3; D may be TRBD1 (5 bases). Germline CDR1 KGHSH, CDR2 LQKENI. Between the trimmed V and J ends, which lost 3 bases and 0 bases, there was a span of 12 bases. This CDR3 spans 16 amino acids.

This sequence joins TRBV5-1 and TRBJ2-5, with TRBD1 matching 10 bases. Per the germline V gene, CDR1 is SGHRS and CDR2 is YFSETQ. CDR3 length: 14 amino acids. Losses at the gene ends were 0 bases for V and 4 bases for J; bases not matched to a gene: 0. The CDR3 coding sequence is TGCGCCAGCAGCTTGGGGACAGGGGGAGAGACCCAGTACTTC. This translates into CASSLGTGGETQYF.

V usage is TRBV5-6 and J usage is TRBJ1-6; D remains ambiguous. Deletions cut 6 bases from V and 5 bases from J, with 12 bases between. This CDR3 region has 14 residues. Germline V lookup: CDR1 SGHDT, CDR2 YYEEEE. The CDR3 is CASNLGRDNSPLHF. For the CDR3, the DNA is TGTGCCAGCAATCTCGGACGTGATAATTCACCCCTCCACTTT.

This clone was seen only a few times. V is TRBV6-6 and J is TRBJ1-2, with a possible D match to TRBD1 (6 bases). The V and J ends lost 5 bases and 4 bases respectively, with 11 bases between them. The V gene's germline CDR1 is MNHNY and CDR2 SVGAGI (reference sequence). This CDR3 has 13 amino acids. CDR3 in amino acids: CASSIQGGYGYTF. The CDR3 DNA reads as TGTGCCAGCAGTATACAGGGAGGCTATGGCTACACCTTC.

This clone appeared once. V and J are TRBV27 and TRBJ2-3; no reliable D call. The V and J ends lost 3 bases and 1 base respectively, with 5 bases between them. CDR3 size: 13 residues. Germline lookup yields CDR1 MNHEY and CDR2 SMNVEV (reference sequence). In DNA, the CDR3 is TGTGCCAGCAGTTTGGCCCGCACAGATACGCAGTATTTT. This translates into CASSLARTDTQYF.

In DNA, the CDR3 is TGTGCCAGCAGGGACAGGGCCCTGGGTCCCCAGCATTTT. Encoded protein: CASRDRALGPQHF. The chain combines TRBV25-1 with TRBJ1-5; 8 nucleotides agree with TRBD1. The V segment lost 6 bases and the J segment 10 bases; nucleotides outside the gene matches: 8. Germline V lookup: CDR1 MGHDK, CDR2 SYGVNS. The CDR3 is 13 residues long.

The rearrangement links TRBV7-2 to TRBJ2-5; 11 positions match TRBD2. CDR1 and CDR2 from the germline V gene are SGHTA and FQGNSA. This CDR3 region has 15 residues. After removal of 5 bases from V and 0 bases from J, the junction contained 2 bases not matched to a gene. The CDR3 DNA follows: TGTGCCAGCAGCCCTAGCGGGAGGTACCAAGAGACCCAGTACTTC. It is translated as CASSPSGRYQETQYF.

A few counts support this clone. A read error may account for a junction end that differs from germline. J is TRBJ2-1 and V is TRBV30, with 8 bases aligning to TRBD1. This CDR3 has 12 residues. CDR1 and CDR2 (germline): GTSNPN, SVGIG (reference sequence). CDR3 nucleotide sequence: TGTGCCTGGAGTCACGGACAGGGTTTGGGTGTCTTC. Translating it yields CAWSHGQGLGVF.

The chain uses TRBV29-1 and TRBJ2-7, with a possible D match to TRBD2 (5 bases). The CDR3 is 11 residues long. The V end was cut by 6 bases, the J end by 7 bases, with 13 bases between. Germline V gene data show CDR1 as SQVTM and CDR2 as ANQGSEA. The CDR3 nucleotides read TGCAGCGTCTCAGACCCGGGAGAGCAGTACTTC. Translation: CSVSDPGEQYF.

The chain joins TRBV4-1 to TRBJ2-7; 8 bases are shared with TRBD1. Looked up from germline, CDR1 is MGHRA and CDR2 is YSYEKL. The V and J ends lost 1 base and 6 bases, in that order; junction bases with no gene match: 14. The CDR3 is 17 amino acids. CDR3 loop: CASSQGRGHSAVSEQYF. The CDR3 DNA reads TGCGCCAGCAGCCAAGGCAGGGGGCATTCAGCCGTTTCCGAGCAGTACTTC.

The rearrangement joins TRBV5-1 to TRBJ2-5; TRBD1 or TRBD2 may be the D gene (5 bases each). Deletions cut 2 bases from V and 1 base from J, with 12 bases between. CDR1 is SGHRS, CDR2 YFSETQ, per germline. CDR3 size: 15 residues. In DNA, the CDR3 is TGCGCCAGCAGCTTTTCAGGTGGGGGCCAAGAGACCCAGTACTTC. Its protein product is CASSFSGGGQETQYF. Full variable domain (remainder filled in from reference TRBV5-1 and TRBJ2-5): KAGVTQTPRYLIKTRGQQVTLSCSPISGHRSVSWYQQTPGQGLQFLFEYFSETQRNKGNFPGRFSGRQFSNSRSEMNVSTLELGDSALYLCASSFSGGGQETQYFGPGTRLLVL.

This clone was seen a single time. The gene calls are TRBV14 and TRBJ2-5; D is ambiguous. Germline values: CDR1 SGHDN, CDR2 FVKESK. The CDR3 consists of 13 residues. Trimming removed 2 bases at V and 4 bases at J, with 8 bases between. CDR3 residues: CASSQSLVETQYF. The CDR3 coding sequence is TGTGCCAGCAGCCAAAGCCTCGTAGAGACCCAGTACTTC.

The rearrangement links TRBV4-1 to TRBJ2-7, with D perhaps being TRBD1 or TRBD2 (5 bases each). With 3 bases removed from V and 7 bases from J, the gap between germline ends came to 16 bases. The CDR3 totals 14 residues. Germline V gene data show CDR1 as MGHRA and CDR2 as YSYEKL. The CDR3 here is CASSQVRDVYEQYF. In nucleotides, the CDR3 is TGCGCCAGCAGCCAGGTACGGGACGTCTATGAGCAGTACTTC.

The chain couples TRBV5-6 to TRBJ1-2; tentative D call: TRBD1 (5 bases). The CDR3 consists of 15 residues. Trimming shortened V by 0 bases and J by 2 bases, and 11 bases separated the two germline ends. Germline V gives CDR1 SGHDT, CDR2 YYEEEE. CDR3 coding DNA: TGTGCCAGCAGCTTGGCCAACCGACAGAACTATGGCTACACCTTC. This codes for CASSLANRQNYGYTF.

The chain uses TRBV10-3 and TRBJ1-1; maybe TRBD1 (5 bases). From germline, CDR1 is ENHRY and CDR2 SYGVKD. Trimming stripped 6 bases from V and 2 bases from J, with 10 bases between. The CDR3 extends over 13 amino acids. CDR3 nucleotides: TGTGCCATCAGAGGCAGGGTAAACACTGAAGCTTTCTTT. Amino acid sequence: CAIRGRVNTEAFF.

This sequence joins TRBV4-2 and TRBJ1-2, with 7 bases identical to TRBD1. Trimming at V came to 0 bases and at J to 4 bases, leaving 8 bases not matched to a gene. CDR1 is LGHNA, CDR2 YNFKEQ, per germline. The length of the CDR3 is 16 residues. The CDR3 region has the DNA TGTGCCAGCAGCCAAGATTCGACAGGGAAGGTCTATGGCTACACCTTC. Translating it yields CASSQDSTGKVYGYTF.

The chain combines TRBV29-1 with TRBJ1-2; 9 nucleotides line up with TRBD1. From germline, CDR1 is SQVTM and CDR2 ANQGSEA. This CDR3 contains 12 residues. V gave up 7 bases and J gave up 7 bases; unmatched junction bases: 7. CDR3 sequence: CSGWGQGSGYTF. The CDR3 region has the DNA TGCAGCGGTTGGGGACAGGGATCTGGCTACACCTTC.

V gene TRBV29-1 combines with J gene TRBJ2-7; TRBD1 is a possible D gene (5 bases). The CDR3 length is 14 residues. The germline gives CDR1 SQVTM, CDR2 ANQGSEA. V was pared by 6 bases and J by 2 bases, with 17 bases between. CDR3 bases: TGCAGCGTCGACTCCGACAGTCAAACCTACGAGCAGTACTTC. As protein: CSVDSDSQTYEQYF.

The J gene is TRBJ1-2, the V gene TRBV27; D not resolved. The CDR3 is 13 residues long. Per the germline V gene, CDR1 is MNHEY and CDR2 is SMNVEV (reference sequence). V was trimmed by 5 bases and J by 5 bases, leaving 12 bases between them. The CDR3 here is CASSPGPLYGYTF. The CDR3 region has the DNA TGTGCCAGCAGTCCCGGGCCGTTGTATGGCTACACCTTC.

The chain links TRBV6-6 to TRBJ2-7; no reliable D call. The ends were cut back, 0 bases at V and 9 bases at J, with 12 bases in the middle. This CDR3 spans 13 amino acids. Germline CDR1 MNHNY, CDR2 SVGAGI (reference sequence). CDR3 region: CASSYSNGHRQYF. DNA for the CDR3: TGTGCCAGCAGTTACTCGAATGGCCACCGGCAGTACTTC.

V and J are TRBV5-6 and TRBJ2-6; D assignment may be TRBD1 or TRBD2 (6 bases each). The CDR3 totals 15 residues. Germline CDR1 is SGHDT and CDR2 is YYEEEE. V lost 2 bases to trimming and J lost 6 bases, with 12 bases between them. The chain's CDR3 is CASSLTAGQANVLTF. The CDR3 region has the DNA TGTGCCAGCAGCTTAACGGCGGGACAGGCCAACGTCCTGACTTTC.

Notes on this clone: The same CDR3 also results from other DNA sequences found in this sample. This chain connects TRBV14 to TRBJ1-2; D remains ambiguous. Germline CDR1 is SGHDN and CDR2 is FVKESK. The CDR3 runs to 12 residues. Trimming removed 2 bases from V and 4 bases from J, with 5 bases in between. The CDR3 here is CASSQRTYGYTF. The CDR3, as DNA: TGTGCCAGCAGCCAAAGGACCTATGGCTACACCTTC.

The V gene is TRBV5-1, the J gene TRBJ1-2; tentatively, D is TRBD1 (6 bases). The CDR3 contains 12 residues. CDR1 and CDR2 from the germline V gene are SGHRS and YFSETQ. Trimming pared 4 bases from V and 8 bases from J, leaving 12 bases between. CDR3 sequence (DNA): TGCGCCAGCAGCCCGCAACAGGGAGGCTACACCTTC. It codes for CASSPQQGGYTF.

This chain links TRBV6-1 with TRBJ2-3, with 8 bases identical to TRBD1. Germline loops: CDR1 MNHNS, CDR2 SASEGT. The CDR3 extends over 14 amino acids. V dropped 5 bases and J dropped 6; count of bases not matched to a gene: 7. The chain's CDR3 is CASSKDRAVDTQYF. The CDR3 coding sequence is TGTGCCAGCAGTAAGGACAGGGCGGTGGATACGCAGTATTTT.

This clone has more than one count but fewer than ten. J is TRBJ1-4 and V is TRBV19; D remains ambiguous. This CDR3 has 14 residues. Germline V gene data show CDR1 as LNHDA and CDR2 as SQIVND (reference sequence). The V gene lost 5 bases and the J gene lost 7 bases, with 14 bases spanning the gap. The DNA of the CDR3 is TGTGCCAGTAGTGACCGGCGGTTTGGTGAAAAACTGTTTTTT. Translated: CASSDRRFGEKLFF.